The 26 T cell receptor beta chains in this list originate from one sample, sequenced in a study of shared clonotypes between healthy human individuals. The repertoire was sequenced with immunoSEQ multiplex PCR; TCRdb's copy has only in-frame clones and lacks some. The sample shows 98,000 or so clones, approximately 70% of them seen only once. The sequenced sample consisted of memory CD8+ T cells sorted from blood. Subset specified: CD45RO+ cells pooled with CCR7-negative TemRA cells. The receptors here all came from a woman in her 30s in good health.

The V gene is TRBV19, the J gene TRBJ2-5; D might be TRBD1 or TRBD2, each matching 5 bases. The DNA matches TRBJ2-7 better at its end, which makes the J call doubtful. Germline assignment: CDR1 LNHDA and CDR2 SQIVND (reference sequence). The CDR3 has 14 residues. The CDR3 loop reads CASSRTMRVYEQYF. CDR3 sequence (DNA): TGTGCCAGTAGTCGGACAATGCGGGTGTACGAGCAGTACTTC.

The rearrangement uses TRBV7-9 and TRBJ2-7, with D uncertain. Germline V lookup: CDR1 SEHNR, CDR2 FQNEAQ (reference sequence). Trimming removed 5 bases at V and 3 bases at J, with 11 bases between. This CDR3 comprises 13 residues. The CDR3 region is CASSQDSHYEQYF. The DNA of the CDR3 is TGTGCCAGCAGCCAAGATTCCCACTACGAGCAGTACTTC. The variable domain in full, with the rest retrieved from reference TRBV7-9 and TRBJ2-7, is DTGVSQNPRHKITKRGQNVTFRCDPISEHNRLYWYRQTLGQGPEFLTYFQNEAQLEKSRLLSDRFSAERPKGSFSTLEIQRTEQGDSAMYLCASSQDSHYEQYFGPGTRLTVT.

The genes are TRBV28 and TRBJ2-7; 7 bases align to TRBD2. Germline V gene lookup returns CDR1 MDHEN and CDR2 SYDVKM. The CDR3 covers 13 residues. V dropped 6 bases and J dropped 2; count of bases not matched to a gene: 4. The CDR3 DNA follows: TGTGCCAGCAGGGGGGGGGACCCCTACGAGCAGTACTTC. Encoded protein: CASRGGDPYEQYF. The full variable domain, completed using reference TRBV28 and TRBJ2-7, is DVKVTQSSRYLVKRTGEKVFLECVQDMDHENMFWYRQDPGLGLRLIYFSYDVKMKEKGDIPEGYSVSREKKERFSLILESASTNQTSMYLCASRGGDPYEQYFGPGTRLTVT.

This clone came up once. This sequence joins TRBV7-9 and TRBJ2-3; D remains unclear. CDR3 length: 14 residues. Germline CDR1 SEHNR, CDR2 FQNEAQ (reference sequence). The ends were cut back, 3 bases at V and 0 bases at J, with 7 bases in the middle. CDR3 sequence: CASSFTSSTDTQYF. The CDR3 nucleotides read TGTGCCAGCAGCTTTACGTCGAGCACAGATACGCAGTATTTT.

This sequence joins TRBV29-1 and TRBJ1-2; D remains unclear. Deletions cut 1 base from V and 1 base from J, with 13 bases between. The CDR3 runs 15 residues. The V gene's germline CDR1 is SQVTM and CDR2 ANQGSEA. The CDR3 bases are TGCAGCGTTGAAGGAACTCCTAAGGGTAACTATGGCTACACCTTC. Translation gives CSVEGTPKGNYGYTF.

This clone has at least ten counts. The chain links TRBV19 to TRBJ1-4, with 7 bases that match TRBD1. The CDR3 is made up of 15 amino acids. Germline values: CDR1 LNHDA, CDR2 SQIVND (reference sequence). V lost 5 bases and J lost 5; bases outside the gene matches: 8. This CDR3 reads CASSLTGARNEKLFF. Written as DNA, the CDR3 is TGTGCCAGTAGTCTAACAGGGGCAAGGAATGAAAAACTGTTTTTT.

The chain has TRBV7-8 and TRBJ2-3, with D possibly TRBD2 on 6 matching bases. Germline-derived CDR1 and CDR2 are SGHVS and FQNEAQ. V lost 4 bases and J 4 bases, leaving 18 bases between the germline ends. The CDR3 is 16 amino acids. The CDR3 DNA sequence: TGTGCCAGCAGCTCCCCGGAGGGGCGGGGCCCAGATACGCAGTATTTT. Translating it yields CASSSPEGRGPDTQYF.

CDR3 amino acids: CASSSWGTSPNEQFF. CDR3 coding DNA: TGTGCCAGCAGTTCCTGGGGGACTAGCCCCAATGAGCAGTTCTTC. This rearrangement joins TRBV6-5 to TRBJ2-1; TRBD2 matches at 9 bases. Trimming removed 4 bases from V and 6 bases from J; junction bases left unmatched: 7. The CDR3 sequence is 15 residues long. Germline lookup yields CDR1 MNHEY and CDR2 SVGAGI.

The V and J genes are TRBV5-8 and TRBJ2-7, with a weak D call TRBD2 (6 bases). Germline V gene data show CDR1 as SGHTS and CDR2 as YDEGEE. The ends were cut back, 1 base at V and 1 base at J, with 9 bases in the middle. This CDR3 spans 14 amino acids. CDR3 residues: CASSLSGASYEQYF. The CDR3 nucleotides read TGTGCCAGCAGCTTGTCGGGAGCATCCTACGAGCAGTACTTC.

The V call is TRBV15, the J call TRBJ2-7, with D possibly being TRBD2 (6 bases). Germline V CDR1 and CDR2: LNHNV, YYDKDF (reference sequence). Trimming cost V 0 bases and J 6 bases, with 9 bases left between them. The CDR3 is 13 residues long. The CDR3 DNA reads as TGTGCCACCAGCAGAGACGAGACTAGCGAGCAGTACTTC. Amino acids: CATSRDETSEQYF. Together with reference TRBV15 and TRBJ2-7, the CDR3 gives the full variable domain: DAMVIQNPRYQVTQFGKPVTLSCSQTLNHNVMYWYQQKSSQAPKLLFHYYDKDFNNEADTPDNFQSRRPNTSFCFLDIRSPGLGDTAMYLCATSRDETSEQYFGPGTRLTVT.

There are a few counts of this clone. The chain uses TRBV7-8 and TRBJ2-2; the match to TRBD2 covers 7 bases. Trimming took 7 bases from V and 3 from J; bases not matched to a gene: 11. CDR1 is SGHVS, CDR2 FQNEAQ, per germline. The CDR3 is made up of 16 amino acids. CDR3 nucleotides: TGTGCCAGCACCCCGTTGGTGGGGGGGTACACCGGGGAGCTGTTTTTT. As protein: CASTPLVGGYTGELFF.

This chain connects TRBV7-6 to TRBJ2-7; TRBD1 aligns across 7 bases. The CDR3 runs to 16 residues. V lost 5 bases to trimming and J lost 0 bases; unmatched junction nucleotides: 10. Looked up from germline, CDR1 is SGHVS and CDR2 is FNYEAQ. The CDR3 loop reads CASSPSRGKDSYEQYF. The CDR3 coding sequence is TGTGCCAGCAGCCCCAGCAGGGGGAAAGACTCCTACGAGCAGTACTTC. The full variable domain, its missing parts supplied by reference TRBV7-6 and TRBJ2-7, is GAGVSQSPRYKVTKRGQDVALRCDPISGHVSLYWYRQALGQGPEFLTYFNYEAQQDKSGLPNDRFSAERPEGSISTLTIQRTEQRDSAMYRCASSPSRGKDSYEQYFGPGTRLTVT.

The rearrangement joins TRBV6-4 to TRBJ2-2; D uncertain. The CDR3 is 13 amino acids. The V end lost 0 bases, the J end lost 6 bases, and 5 bases lay between the germline ends. Germline V lookup: CDR1 MRHNA, CDR2 SNTAGT. The CDR3 nucleotides read TGTGCCAGCAGTGACTCCTCTTCCGGGGAGCTGTTTTTT. This encodes CASSDSSSGELFF.

The chain is built from TRBV10-3 and TRBJ2-3, with D hard to call. This CDR3 comprises 15 residues. From germline, CDR1 is ENHRY and CDR2 SYGVKD. Trimming pared 0 bases from V and 1 base from J, leaving 8 bases between. The DNA of the CDR3 is TGTGCCATCAGTGAGTCGTACCTCGGCACAGATACGCAGTATTTT. Amino acid sequence: CAISESYLGTDTQYF.

The chain carries TRBV6-5 and TRBJ1-5; D perhaps matches TRBD1 (6 bases). The CDR3 runs 15 residues. Between the trimmed V and J ends, which lost 3 bases and 5 bases, there was a span of 14 bases. Germline CDR1 is MNHEY and CDR2 is SVGAGI. The chain's CDR3 is CASSYHQGSDQPQHF. CDR3 sequence (DNA): TGTGCCAGCAGTTATCATCAGGGGAGCGATCAGCCCCAGCATTTT.

The CDR3 protein is CAWSRTGTSALEQYF. CDR3 DNA: TGTGCCTGGAGCCGGACAGGGACCAGTGCCCTCGAGCAGTACTTC. This chain links TRBV30 with TRBJ2-5; TRBD1 agrees at 8 bases. The J call may be faulty, since TRBJ2-7 better matches the DNA end. Germline assignment: CDR1 GTSNPN and CDR2 SVGIG (reference sequence). This CDR3 region has 15 residues.

The V and J genes are TRBV7-8 and TRBJ1-2; TRBD1 matches 7 bases. V trimming: 5 bases; J trimming: 5 bases; junction bases outside the gene matches: 14. Germline V gene data show CDR1 as SGHVS and CDR2 as FQNEAQ. The CDR3 loop spans 16 amino acids. This CDR3 reads CASSSSSRDRRYGYTF. DNA of the CDR3: TGTGCCAGCAGCAGCTCCAGCCGGGACAGACGATATGGCTACACCTTC.

V usage is TRBV7-7 and J usage is TRBJ2-7, with D possibly matching TRBD1 (6 bases). Looked up from germline, CDR1 is SSHAT and CDR2 is FNYEAQ (reference sequence). This CDR3 is built from 14 residues. V was shortened by 5 bases and J by 4 bases, with 15 bases between the two germline ends. The CDR3 region has the DNA TGTGCCAGCAGCAAAATGGGACACGAATACGAGCAGTACTTC. Translated, it gives CASSKMGHEYEQYF.

The chain recombines TRBV6-6 with TRBJ2-7; no clear D. The CDR3 has 14 amino acids. The germline CDR1 and CDR2 sequences are MNHNY and SVGAGI (reference sequence). Trimming stripped 0 bases from V and 5 bases from J, with 11 bases between. For the CDR3, the DNA is TGTGCCAGCAGTTACTCGAGGCAGTCCCACGAGCAGTACTTC. Translating it yields CASSYSRQSHEQYF.

A remark on this clone: The sample contains more than one DNA sequence encoding this CDR3. The chain has TRBV29-1 and TRBJ1-1; no firm D call. Between the trimmed V and J ends, which lost 4 bases and 5 bases, there was a span of 11 bases. The CDR3 consists of 12 residues. The V gene's germline CDR1 is SQVTM and CDR2 ANQGSEA. The CDR3 region is CSVVPRGTEAFF. Written as DNA, the CDR3 is TGCAGCGTTGTCCCCCGGGGAACTGAAGCTTTCTTT.

This chain joins TRBV27 and TRBJ2-1, with D possibly being TRBD1 (6 bases). V shed 3 bases and J shed 1 base, with 25 bases lying between them. Germline CDR1 MNHEY, CDR2 SMNVEV (reference sequence). This CDR3 comprises 20 residues. The CDR3 here is CASSFDTPGRGDGSYNEQFF. CDR3 bases: TGTGCCAGCAGTTTCGATACCCCGGGCAGGGGAGACGGGTCCTACAATGAGCAGTTCTTC.

The chain recombines TRBV27 with TRBJ1-1, with 7 bases matching TRBD1. Germline values: CDR1 MNHEY, CDR2 SMNVEV (reference sequence). The CDR3 is made up of 16 amino acids. J lost 0 bases, V lost 3 bases, and 7 bases had no gene match. Here the CDR3 reads CASSFIHRGLNTEAFF. CDR3 bases: TGTGCCAGCAGTTTTATTCACAGGGGACTGAACACTGAAGCTTTCTTT.

This chain links TRBV28 with TRBJ2-1, with TRBD2 matching over 7 bases. The trim removed 5 bases at V and 1 base at J, leaving 14 bases unmatched. CDR3 length: 18 residues. Germline assignment: CDR1 MDHEN and CDR2 SYDVKM. The CDR3 loop is CASSTSLTGTTSYNEQFF. CDR3 bases: TGTGCCAGCAGTACCTCTCTTACCGGGACTACGTCCTACAATGAGCAGTTCTTC.

The chain is built from TRBV5-6 and TRBJ2-3; 11 nucleotides match TRBD2. With V trimmed by 3 bases and J by 0 bases, 3 bases remained unmatched. Germline V gene lookup returns CDR1 SGHDT and CDR2 YYEEEE. There are 16 residues in the CDR3. CDR3 DNA: TGTGCCAGCAGCTCCGGGACTAGCGGCAGCACAGATACGCAGTATTTT. Its protein product is CASSSGTSGSTDTQYF. Together with reference TRBV5-6 and TRBJ2-3, the CDR3 gives the full variable domain: DAGVTQSPTHLIKTRGQQVTLRCSPKSGHDTVSWYQQALGQGPQFIFQYYEEEERQRGNFPDRFSGHQFPNYSSELNVNALLLGDSALYLCASSSGTSGSTDTQYFGPGTRLTVL.

V usage is TRBV29-1 and J usage is TRBJ2-1; possibly TRBD1 or TRBD2 for D (5 bases each). The CDR3 totals 10 residues. V dropped 4 bases and J dropped 9 bases, with 7 bases sitting between them. Germline V gene sequence: CDR1 SQVTM, CDR2 ANQGSEA. CDR3 nucleotide sequence: TGCAGCGTTGTCGGGGCTGAGCAGTTCTTC. It translates to CSVVGAEQFF.

The chain uses TRBV7-3 and TRBJ2-7; 7 nucleotides agree with TRBD2. The CDR3 covers 14 residues. The junction had 4 bases not matched to a gene; V was cut back by 4 bases and J by 1 base. CDR1 is SGHTA and CDR2 is FQGTGA in the germline V gene. CDR3 sequence: CASSSGGGSYEQYF. CDR3 DNA: TGTGCCAGCAGCTCTGGGGGAGGGTCCTACGAGCAGTACTTC.